This paragraph reports one T cell receptor beta chain. The data derive from a study of beta chain features in type 1 diabetes. Study as a whole: Across every sample, 85 million to 120 million sorted cells were examined in total.

All of the isolated RNA was reverse transcribed, so expressed TCRB transcripts were sequenced. Here immunoSEQ multiplex PCR was the method, and the copy in TCRdb shows in-frame clones only, minus some. The sample has 110,000 or so clones; about two fifths are singletons. Sorted populations all exceeded 95% purity. This CDR3 is built from 14 residues. The germline V gene has CDR1 SGHVS and CDR2 FQNEAQ. V lost 2 bases to trimming and J lost 6 bases, with 13 bases between them. The chain employs TRBV7-8 and TRBJ2-5, with D unresolved. The sequenced material came from stem cell memory CD4+ T cells from blood. This TCR was recovered from a woman aged 18-35 years in good health. In DNA form, the CDR3 reads TGTGCCAGCAGCTTATTCTCCCTAGAACAGACCCAGTACTTC. Translating gives CASSLFSLEQTQYF.